The 19 T cell receptor beta chains reported below all come from one sample, sequenced in a study of regulatory T cells in long-lasting Graves disease. Assembly of TCR beta libraries relied on iRepertoire HTBI primers together with Arm-PCR of CDR3 regions. One entry per CDR3 protein results from TCRdb running MiXCR on the multiplex PCR reads. The sample holds around 240,000 distinct CDR3 sequences, under 20% seen once. Regarding time point: newly diagnosed GD, antithyroid drugs for less than 3 months. The TCR library was made from RNA that had been extracted from PBMCs in TRIzol. The sample was also reused in another study, on T cells in Graves' hyperthyroidism and ophthalmopathy.

The sequencing here drew on peripheral blood mononuclear cells (PBMCs), taken at new diagnosis, from a patient treated with antithyroid drugs. These receptors were taken from a woman in her twenties or thirties with Graves disease.

This clonotype was observed a handful of times. This chain uses TRBV19 with TRBJ1-3; D unresolved. The V end lost 9 bases, the J end lost 2 bases, and 17 bases lay between the germline ends. CDR1 and CDR2 (germline): LNHDA, SQIVND (reference sequence). CDR3 length: 15 residues. The CDR3 nucleotides are TGTGCCAGCCCCATCCTCGGTTTCCCTGGAAACACCATATATTTT. Its protein product is CASPILGFPGNTIYF.

This clonotype was seen ten or more times. The V gene is TRBV13, the J gene TRBJ2-4; D remains unclear. CDR3 size: 14 residues. With 3 bases removed from V and 6 bases from J, the gap between germline ends came to 12 bases. Germline CDR1 and CDR2: PRHDT and FYEKMQ (reference sequence). CDR3 nucleotides: TGTGCCAGCAGCTTGAGAATGTCGGGAAACATTCAGTACTTC. Amino acid sequence: CASSLRMSGNIQYF.

The sample holds many counts of this clonotype. The V and J genes are TRBV6-1 and TRBJ1-1; D gene ambiguous. Germline CDR1 and CDR2: MNHNS and SASEGT. This CDR3 comprises 13 residues. Trimming pared 6 bases from V and 6 bases from J, leaving 14 bases between. The CDR3 sequence: CASRLTWEAEAFF. The DNA of the CDR3 is TGTGCCAGCAGACTTACCTGGGAGGCTGAAGCTTTCTTT.

This clonotype has only a few counts. This chain joins TRBV7-9 and TRBJ2-3; D unresolved. The CDR3 runs to 15 residues. Germline CDR1 SEHNR, CDR2 FQNEAQ (reference sequence). Trimming cost V 5 bases and J 1 base, with 13 bases left between them. For the CDR3, the DNA is TGTGCCAGCAGCACCGTCACGGGTGGCACAGATACGCAGTATTTT. Its protein product is CASSTVTGGTDTQYF.

This clonotype was seen at least ten times. This chain uses TRBV11-2 with TRBJ2-7, with 8 bases lining up with TRBD1. The germline gives CDR1 SGHAT, CDR2 FQNNGV. The CDR3 sequence is 15 residues long. The V segment lost 4 bases and the J segment 2 bases; nucleotides outside the gene matches: 7. CDR3 coding DNA: TGTGCCAGCAGCTCCAACCGGGACAGGCCCTACGAGCAGTACTTC. This encodes CASSSNRDRPYEQYF. The variable domain in full, with the rest retrieved from reference TRBV11-2 and TRBJ2-7, is EAGVAQSPRYKIIEKRQSVAFWCNPISGHATLYWYQQILGQGPKLLIQFQNNGVVDDSQLPKDRFSAERLKGVDSTLKIQPAKLEDSAVYLCASSSNRDRPYEQYFGPGTRLTVT.

This clonotype was picked up many times. The chain has TRBV13 and TRBJ1-1; D gene unclear. V gave up 6 bases and J gave up 1 base, with 24 bases separating them. This CDR3 is 18 amino acids long. From germline, CDR1 is PRHDT and CDR2 FYEKMQ (reference sequence). The CDR3 DNA sequence: TGTGCCAGCAGGGTAGACCGGTCCGGGTGGACTGAGAACACTGAAGCTTTCTTT. Amino acids: CASRVDRSGWTENTEAFF.

This clonotype came up many times. The J gene is TRBJ2-5, the V gene TRBV5-1; tentatively, D is TRBD1 (5 bases). V lost 4 bases and J lost 5, with 15 bases in between. This CDR3 is built from 14 residues. Germline V lookup: CDR1 SGHRS, CDR2 YFSETQ. CDR3 DNA sequence: TGCGCCAGCAGCGGGGCGGCCAGGGTGGAGACCCAGTACTTC. Protein product: CASSGAARVETQYF.

This clonotype was counted many times. The chain employs TRBV6-5 and TRBJ2-1, with D unclear. This CDR3 is built from 14 residues. Germline assignment: CDR1 MNHEY and CDR2 SVGAGI. The V end was cut by 2 bases, the J end by 6 bases, with 11 bases between. This CDR3 reads CASSYLTQINEQFF. In DNA, the CDR3 is TGTGCCAGCAGTTACCTGACTCAGATCAATGAGCAGTTCTTC.

This clonotype was seen repeatedly, ten times or more. The chain combines TRBV28 with TRBJ2-4; unclear D gene. Per the germline V gene, CDR1 is MDHEN and CDR2 is SYDVKM. The CDR3 runs to 13 residues. The V gene lost 4 bases and the J gene lost 5 bases, with 9 bases spanning the gap. For the CDR3, the DNA is TGTGCCAGCAGTTCCTATGGCCAAAACATTCAGTACTTC. This gives the protein CASSSYGQNIQYF. Based on the CDR3 plus reference TRBV28 and TRBJ2-4, the full variable domain is DVKVTQSSRYLVKRTGEKVFLECVQDMDHENMFWYRQDPGLGLRLIYFSYDVKMKEKGDIPEGYSVSREKKERFSLILESASTNQTSMYLCASSSYGQNIQYFGAGTRLSVL.

This clonotype was counted only a few times. With a much larger clone just one base away, this may be a read error. Since no conserved phenylalanine or tryptophan closes the CDR3, a read error is the likely cause. The V gene is TRBV7-8, the J gene TRBJ2-5, with D unclear. The V gene lost 2 bases and the J gene lost 3 bases, with 13 bases spanning the gap. CDR1 is SGHVS, CDR2 FQNEAQ, per germline. The CDR3 loop spans 15 amino acids. The CDR3 spells CASSLQAKGKETQYL. CDR3 nucleotides: TGTGCCAGCAGCTTACAGGCGAAGGGTAAAGAGACCCAGTACCTC.

This clonotype appeared many times. V usage is TRBV5-1 and J usage is TRBJ2-1, with D perhaps given as TRBD1 or TRBD2 (5 bases each). CDR3 size: 16 residues. Trimming left V 3 bases short and J 6 bases short, with 19 bases between. CDR1 is SGHRS, CDR2 YFSETQ, per germline. The CDR3 DNA reads TGCGCCAGCAGCTCACCAATTGAGGGGATGTCCAATGAGCAGTTCTTC. Its protein product is CASSSPIEGMSNEQFF.

This clonotype was seen only a few times. Likely a read error: the CDR3 ends without its conserved phenylalanine or tryptophan. The rearrangement links TRBV6-5 to TRBJ1-4; D is unclear. CDR1 MNHEY and CDR2 SVGAGI come from the germline V gene. The CDR3 has 16 residues. Trimming stripped 4 bases from V and 0 bases from J, with 12 bases between. Written as DNA, the CDR3 is TGTGCCAGCAGTTCTCGGGAGCGAACAACTAATGAAAAACTGTTTCTT. It specifies CASSSRERTTNEKLFL.

This chain links TRBV5-8 with TRBJ1-2, with D perhaps TRBD1 (6 bases). Germline assignment: CDR1 SGHTS and CDR2 YDEGEE. CDR3 length: 12 amino acids. V was cut by 3 bases and J by 6 bases, with 9 bases left in between. Written as DNA, the CDR3 is TGTGCCAGCAGCTCGGACAGTCATGGCTACACCTTC. The encoded protein is CASSSDSHGYTF.

The chain joins TRBV4-1 to TRBJ2-1; 9 positions match TRBD2. The V gene end was trimmed by 1 base and the J gene end by 8 bases; junction bases not matched to a gene: 3. Germline V gene sequence: CDR1 MGHRA, CDR2 YSYEKL. This CDR3 comprises 14 residues. The CDR3 region is CASSQGTSVDEQFF. CDR3 coding DNA: TGCGCCAGCAGCCAAGGGACTAGCGTCGATGAGCAGTTCTTC.

This clonotype was detected many times. This rearrangement joins TRBV20-1 to TRBJ1-1, with D possibly being TRBD1 (5 bases). This CDR3 is built from 13 residues. CDR1 DFQATT and CDR2 SNEGSKA come from the germline V gene (reference sequence). The CDR3 nucleotides are TGCTCAGGGTCCAGGGTGAGGGACACTGAAGCTTTCTTT. The encoded protein is CSGSRVRDTEAFF.

The rearrangement links TRBV12-3 or TRBV12-4 to TRBJ2-1, with 13 bases lining up with TRBD2. The junction had 4 bases not matched to a gene; V was cut back by 5 bases and J by 6 bases. This CDR3 has 15 residues. CDR3 sequence reads: CASSRLAGGANEQFF. The CDR3 DNA reads TGTGCCAGCAGTCGACTAGCGGGGGGAGCCAATGAGCAGTTCTTC.

This clonotype was seen at least ten times. This rearrangement joins TRBV5-1 to TRBJ1-2; 8 nucleotides agree with TRBD1. Germline CDR1 reads SGHRS; CDR2 reads YFSETQ. CDR3 length equals 13 residues. V lost 4 bases to trimming and J lost 6 bases; unmatched junction nucleotides: 5. The CDR3 bases are TGCGCCAGCAGCACCGGACAGGGCAATGGCTACACCTTC. Amino acids: CASSTGQGNGYTF.

Regarding this clonotype: A much larger clone differs from this one at a single base, so this may be a read error. Given the absence of the conserved phenylalanine or tryptophan at the CDR3 end, a read error is likely. The gene calls are TRBV7-7 and TRBJ2-1, with D possibly being TRBD1 (8 bases). With the DNA end fitting TRBJ2-5 better, the J assignment may be wrong. From germline, CDR1 is SSHAT and CDR2 FNYEAQ (reference sequence). This CDR3 has 15 residues. The CDR3 bases are TGTGCTAGCAGCGCCAACAGGGGGGGGGGAGAGACCCAGTACATC. Its protein is CASSANRGGGETQYI.

This clonotype was found once. This is likely a read error, given that the CDR3 carries no conserved phenylalanine or tryptophan at its end. Here the CDR3 DNA reads TGTGCCACCAGCAGAGATCAGTGGGGCAATGAGCAGTTCCTC. Translated: CATSRDQWGNEQFL. The chain links TRBV15 to TRBJ2-1; no reliable D call. Trimming shortened V by 0 bases and J by 6 bases, and 9 bases separated the two germline ends. CDR1 and CDR2 (germline): LNHNV, YYDKDF (reference sequence). This CDR3 is 14 amino acids long.